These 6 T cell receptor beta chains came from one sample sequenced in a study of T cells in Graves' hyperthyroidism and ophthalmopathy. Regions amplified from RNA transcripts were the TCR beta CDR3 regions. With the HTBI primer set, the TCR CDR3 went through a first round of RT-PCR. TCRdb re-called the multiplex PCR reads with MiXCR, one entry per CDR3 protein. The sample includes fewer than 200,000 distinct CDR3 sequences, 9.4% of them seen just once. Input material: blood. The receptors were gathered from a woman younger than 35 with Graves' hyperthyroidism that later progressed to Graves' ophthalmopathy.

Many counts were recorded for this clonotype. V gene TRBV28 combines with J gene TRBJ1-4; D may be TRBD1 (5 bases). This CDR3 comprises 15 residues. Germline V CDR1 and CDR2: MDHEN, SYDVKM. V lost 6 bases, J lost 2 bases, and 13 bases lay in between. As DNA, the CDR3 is TGTGCCAGCAGGGGAGGGGAGGCGACTAATGAAAAACTGTTTTTT. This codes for CASRGGEATNEKLFF. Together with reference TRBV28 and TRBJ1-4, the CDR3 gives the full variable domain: DVKVTQSSRYLVKRTGEKVFLECVQDMDHENMFWYRQDPGLGLRLIYFSYDVKMKEKGDIPEGYSVSREKKERFSLILESASTNQTSMYLCASRGGEATNEKLFFGSGTQLSVL.

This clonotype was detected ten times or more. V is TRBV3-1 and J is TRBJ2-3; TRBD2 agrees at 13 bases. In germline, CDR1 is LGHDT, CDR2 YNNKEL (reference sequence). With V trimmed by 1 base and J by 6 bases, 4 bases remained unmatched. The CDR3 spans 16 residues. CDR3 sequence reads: CASSQGTSGRVDTQYF. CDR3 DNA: TGTGCCAGCAGCCAAGGGACTAGCGGGAGAGTGGATACGCAGTATTTT.

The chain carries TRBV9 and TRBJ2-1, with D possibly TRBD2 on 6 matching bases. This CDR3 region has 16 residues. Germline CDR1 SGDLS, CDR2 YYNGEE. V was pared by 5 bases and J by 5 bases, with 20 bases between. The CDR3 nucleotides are TGTGCCAGCAGGCCCGCTTCGGGAGCGGGCAACAATGAGCAGTTCTTC. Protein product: CASRPASGAGNNEQFF.

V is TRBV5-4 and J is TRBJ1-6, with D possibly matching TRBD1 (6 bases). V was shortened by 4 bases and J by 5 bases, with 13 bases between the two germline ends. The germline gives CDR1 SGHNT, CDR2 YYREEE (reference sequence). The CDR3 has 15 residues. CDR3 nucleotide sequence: TGTGCCAGCAGCCTTAGTACAGGGAATAATTCACCCCTCCACTTT. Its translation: CASSLSTGNNSPLHF.

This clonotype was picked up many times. The DNA for the CDR3 is TGTGCCAGCAGTTTGGGCAGCACCGGGGAGCTGTTTTTT. It codes for CASSLGSTGELFF. The chain is built from TRBV12-3 or TRBV12-4 and TRBJ2-2; D ambiguous. The CDR3 has 13 amino acids. Trimming cost V 3 bases and J 4 bases, with 6 bases left between them.

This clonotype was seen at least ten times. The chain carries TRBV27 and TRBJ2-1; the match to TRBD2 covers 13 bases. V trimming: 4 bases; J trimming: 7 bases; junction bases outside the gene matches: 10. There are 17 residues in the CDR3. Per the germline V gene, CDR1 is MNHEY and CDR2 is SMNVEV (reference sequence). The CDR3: CASSSTSGGAWRNEQFF. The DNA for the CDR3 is TGTGCCAGCAGTTCTACTAGCGGGGGGGCCTGGAGAAATGAGCAGTTCTTC.